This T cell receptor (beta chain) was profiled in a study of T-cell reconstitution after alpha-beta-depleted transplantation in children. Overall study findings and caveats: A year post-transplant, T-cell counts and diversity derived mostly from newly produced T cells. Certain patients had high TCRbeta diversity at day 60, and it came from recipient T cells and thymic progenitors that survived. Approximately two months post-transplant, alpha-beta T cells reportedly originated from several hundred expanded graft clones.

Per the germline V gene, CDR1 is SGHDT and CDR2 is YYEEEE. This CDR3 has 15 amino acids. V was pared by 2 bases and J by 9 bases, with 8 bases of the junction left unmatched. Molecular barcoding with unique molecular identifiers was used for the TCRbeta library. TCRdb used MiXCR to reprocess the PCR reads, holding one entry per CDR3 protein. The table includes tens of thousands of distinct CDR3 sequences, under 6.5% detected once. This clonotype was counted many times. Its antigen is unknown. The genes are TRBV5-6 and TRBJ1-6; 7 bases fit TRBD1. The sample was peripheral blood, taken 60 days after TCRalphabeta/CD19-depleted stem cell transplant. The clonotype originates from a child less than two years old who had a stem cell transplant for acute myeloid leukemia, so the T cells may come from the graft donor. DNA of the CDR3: TGTGCCAGCAGCTTCCGTGACAGGGATGGTTCACCCCTCCACTTT. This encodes CASSFRDRDGSPLHF.